The subject of this entry is one T cell receptor (beta chain). Amplification of TCR beta CDR3 regions used RNA as the template. First-round RT-PCR with HTBI primers amplified the TCR CDR3 region. MiXCR was run by TCRdb on the multiplex PCR reads, yielding one entry per CDR3 protein. This sample has approximately 300,000 distinct CDR3 sequences; about 15% occur once, and the top ten carry around 35%. This specimen belongs to a study of T cells in Graves' hyperthyroidism and ophthalmopathy. V lost 3 bases to trimming and J lost 7 bases; unmatched junction nucleotides: 6. The CDR3 loop spans 15 amino acids. In germline, CDR1 is LNHDA, CDR2 SQIVND (reference sequence). With a duration under 2 months, the hyperthyroidism was newly diagnosed in patients aged 18 to 65.

The sample was blood. The rearrangement links TRBV19 to TRBJ2-1, with 10 bases identical to TRBD2. This TCR derives from a young man with Graves' hyperthyroidism. CDR3 sequence: CASSIPAGGINEQFF. CDR3 nucleotides: TGTGCCAGTAGTATCCCAGCGGGAGGGATAAATGAGCAGTTCTTC.